Listed below are T cell receptor beta chains from one sample, sequenced in a study of cytomegalovirus exposure and HLA in healthy donors. Profiling relied on immunoSEQ multiplex PCR, and the TCRdb table lists in-frame clones only, not all of them. The sample lists around 120,000 clones; 75% to 90% were seen once. Sample: PBMCs. The receptors stem from a woman aged 40 to 50 in good health and CMV-seronegative. Both conserved end residues are part of each CDR3. D genes are given only for firm matches. Part of the rows lack a size; the others show once, few, many or a class for expanded clones.

D gene: .
J gene: TRBJ1-1
clone size: once
V gene: TRBV7-9
CDR3 protein: CASSLGQGGTRTEAFF
CDR3 DNA: TGTGCCAGCAGCTTAGGGCAGGGAGGGACTCGGACTGAAGCTTTCTTT

D gene: .
J gene: TRBJ2-1
clone size: .
V gene: TRBV9
CDR3 protein: CASSVGWGAAGDNEQFF
CDR3 DNA: TGTGCCAGCAGCGTAGGGTGGGGGGCGGCGGGGGACAATGAGCAGTTCTTC

D gene: .
J gene: TRBJ1-2
clone size: .
V gene: TRBV6-6
CDR3 protein: CASSYPGEGYGYTF
CDR3 DNA: TGTGCCAGCAGTTACCCCGGGGAAGGCTATGGCTACACCTTC

D gene: .
J gene: TRBJ2-1
clone size: .
V gene: TRBV28
CDR3 protein: CASSQSEWVNNEQFF
CDR3 DNA: TGTGCCAGCAGTCAATCGGAGTGGGTAAACAATGAGCAGTTCTTC

D gene: .
J gene: TRBJ1-2
clone size: .
V gene: TRBV6-6
CDR3 protein: CASSYSGRPINYGYTF
CDR3 DNA: TGTGCCAGCAGTTACTCCGGCAGGCCAATTAACTATGGCTACACCTTC

D gene: TRBD1
J gene: TRBJ1-4
clone size: once
V gene: TRBV7-9
CDR3 protein: CASSAQPGQGSTNEKLFF
CDR3 DNA: TGTGCCAGCAGCGCTCAACCTGGACAGGGTAGCACTAATGAAAAACTGTTTTTT

D gene: .
J gene: TRBJ2-7
clone size: .
V gene: TRBV7-2
CDR3 protein: CASSLGPVNLYEQYF
CDR3 DNA: TGTGCCAGCAGCTTAGGGCCAGTCAACCTGTACGAGCAGTACTTC

D gene: .
J gene: TRBJ1-4
clone size: once
V gene: TRBV5-1
CDR3 protein: CASSFGPSGEPNEKLFF
CDR3 DNA: TGCGCCAGCAGCTTCGGTCCCTCCGGGGAACCAAATGAAAAACTGTTTTTT

D gene: TRBD2
J gene: TRBJ2-4
clone size: .
V gene: TRBV7-9
CDR3 protein: CASSVSSGKGDIQYF
CDR3 DNA: TGTGCCAGCAGCGTGTCTAGCGGGAAAGGGGACATTCAGTACTTC

D gene: TRBD1
J gene: TRBJ1-1
clone size: once
V gene: TRBV7-2
CDR3 protein: CASSPLTGMLAEAFF
CDR3 DNA: TGTGCCAGCAGCCCGCTGACAGGGATGTTAGCTGAAGCTTTCTTT

D gene: .
J gene: TRBJ1-4
clone size: once
V gene: TRBV4-1
CDR3 protein: CASSLQLGGEKLFF
CDR3 DNA: TGCGCCAGCAGCCTCCAGTTGGGGGGTGAAAAACTGTTTTTT

D gene: TRBD2
J gene: TRBJ2-2
clone size: .
V gene: TRBV7-6
CDR3 protein: CASSLGERLAGSTGELFF
CDR3 DNA: TGTGCCAGCAGCTTAGGAGAGAGACTAGCGGGAAGCACCGGGGAGCTGTTTTTT

D gene: .
J gene: TRBJ1-6
clone size: .
V gene: TRBV4-1
CDR3 protein: CASRTELYNSPLHF
CDR3 DNA: TGCGCCAGCAGAACAGAGCTGTATAATTCACCCCTCCACTTT